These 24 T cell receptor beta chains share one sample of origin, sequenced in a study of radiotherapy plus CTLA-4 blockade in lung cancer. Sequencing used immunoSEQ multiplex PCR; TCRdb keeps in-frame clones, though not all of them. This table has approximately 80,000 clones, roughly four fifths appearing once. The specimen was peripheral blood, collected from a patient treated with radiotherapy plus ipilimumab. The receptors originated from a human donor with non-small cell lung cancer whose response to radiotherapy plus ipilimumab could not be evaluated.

The CDR3 region has the DNA TGTGCCAGCAGTTTATCCCGGGACAGCTACGAGCAGTACTTC. Residues: CASSLSRDSYEQYF. The rearrangement links TRBV27 to TRBJ2-7; 7 nucleotides match TRBD1. The germline gives CDR1 MNHEY, CDR2 SMNVEV (reference sequence). The CDR3 has 14 residues. V lost 0 bases to trimming and J lost 3 bases; unmatched junction nucleotides: 2.

The DNA for the CDR3 is TGTGCCTGGAGTCTCGCCCCGGCTAATGAAAAACTGTTTTTT. It translates to CAWSLAPANEKLFF. V and J are TRBV30 and TRBJ1-4; D uncertain. Germline values: CDR1 GTSNPN, CDR2 SVGIG (reference sequence). The V end lost 2 bases, the J end lost 3 bases, and 10 bases lay between the germline ends. CDR3 length: 14 amino acids.

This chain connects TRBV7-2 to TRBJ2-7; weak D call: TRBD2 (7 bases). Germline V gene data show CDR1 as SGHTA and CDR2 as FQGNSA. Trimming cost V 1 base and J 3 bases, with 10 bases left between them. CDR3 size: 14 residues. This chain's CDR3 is CASSLEGGGYEQYF. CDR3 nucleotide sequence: TGTGCCAGCAGCTTAGAAGGGGGGGGCTACGAGCAGTACTTC.

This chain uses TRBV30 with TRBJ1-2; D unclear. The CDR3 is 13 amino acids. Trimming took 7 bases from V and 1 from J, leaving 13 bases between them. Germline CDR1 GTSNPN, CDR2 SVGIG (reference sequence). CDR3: CAYKDGNNYGYTF. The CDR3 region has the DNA TGTGCCTACAAGGACGGGAATAACTATGGCTACACCTTC. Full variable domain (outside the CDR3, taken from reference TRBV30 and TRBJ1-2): SQTIHQWPATLVQPVGSPLSLECTVEGTSNPNLYWYRQAAGRGLQLLFYSVGIGQISSEVPQNLSASRPQDRQFILSSKKLLLSDSGFYLCAYKDGNNYGYTFGSGTRLTVV.

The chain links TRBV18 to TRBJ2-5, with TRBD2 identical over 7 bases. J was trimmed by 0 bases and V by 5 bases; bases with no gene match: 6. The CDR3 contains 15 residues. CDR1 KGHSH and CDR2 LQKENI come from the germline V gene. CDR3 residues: CASSTAGRYQETQYF. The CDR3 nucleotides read TGTGCCAGCTCAACAGCGGGGCGGTACCAAGAGACCCAGTACTTC.

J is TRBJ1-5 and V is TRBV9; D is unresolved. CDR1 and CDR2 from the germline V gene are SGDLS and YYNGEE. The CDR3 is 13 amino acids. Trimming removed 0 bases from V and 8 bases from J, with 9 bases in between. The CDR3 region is CASSVGQDEPQHF. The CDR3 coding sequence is TGTGCCAGCAGCGTAGGTCAGGATGAGCCCCAGCATTTT. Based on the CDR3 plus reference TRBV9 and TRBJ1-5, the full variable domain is DSGVTQTPKHLITATGQRVTLRCSPRSGDLSVYWYQQSLDQGLQFLIQYYNGEERAKGNILERFSAQQFPDLHSELNLSSLELGDSALYFCASSVGQDEPQHFGDGTRLSIL.

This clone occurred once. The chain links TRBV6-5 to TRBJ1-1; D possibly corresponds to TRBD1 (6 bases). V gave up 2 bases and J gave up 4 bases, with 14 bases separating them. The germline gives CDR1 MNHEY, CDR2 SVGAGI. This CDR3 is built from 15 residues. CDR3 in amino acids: CASSYAQGLGTEAFF. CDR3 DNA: TGTGCCAGCAGTTACGCACAGGGTTTGGGCACTGAAGCTTTCTTT.

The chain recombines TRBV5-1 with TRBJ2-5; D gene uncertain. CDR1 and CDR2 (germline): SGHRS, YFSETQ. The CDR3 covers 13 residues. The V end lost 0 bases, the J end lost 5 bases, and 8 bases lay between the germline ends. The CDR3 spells CASSLARSETQYF. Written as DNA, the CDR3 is TGCGCCAGCAGCTTGGCCAGGTCCGAGACCCAGTACTTC.

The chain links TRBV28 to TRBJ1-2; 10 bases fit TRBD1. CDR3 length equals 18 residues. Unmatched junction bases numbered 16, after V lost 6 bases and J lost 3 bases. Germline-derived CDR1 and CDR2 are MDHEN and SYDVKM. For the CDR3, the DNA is TGTGCCAGCAGCCTCGTCATAGGGACAGGGGAGAGGGACTATGGCTACACCTTC. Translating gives CASSLVIGTGERDYGYTF.

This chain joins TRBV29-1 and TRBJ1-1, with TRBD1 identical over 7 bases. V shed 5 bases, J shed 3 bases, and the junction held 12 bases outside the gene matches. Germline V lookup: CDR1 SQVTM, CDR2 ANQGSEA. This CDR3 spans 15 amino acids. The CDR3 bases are TGCAGCGTTCTAAGTACAGGGGCTGGGGACACTGAAGCTTTCTTT. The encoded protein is CSVLSTGAGDTEAFF.

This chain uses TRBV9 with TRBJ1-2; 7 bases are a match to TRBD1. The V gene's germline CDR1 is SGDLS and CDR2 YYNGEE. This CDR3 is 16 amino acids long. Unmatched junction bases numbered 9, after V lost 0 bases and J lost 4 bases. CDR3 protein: CASSVGTGQSIYGYTF. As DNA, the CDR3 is TGTGCCAGCAGCGTAGGGACGGGACAGTCTATCTATGGCTACACCTTC.

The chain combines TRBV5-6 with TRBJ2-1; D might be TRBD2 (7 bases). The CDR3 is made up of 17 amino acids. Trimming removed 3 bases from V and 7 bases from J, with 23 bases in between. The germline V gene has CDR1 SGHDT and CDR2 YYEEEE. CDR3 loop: CASSSGLGGALRNEQFF. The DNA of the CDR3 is TGTGCCAGCAGCTCGGGTTTAGGGGGGGCCCTTCGAAATGAGCAGTTCTTC.

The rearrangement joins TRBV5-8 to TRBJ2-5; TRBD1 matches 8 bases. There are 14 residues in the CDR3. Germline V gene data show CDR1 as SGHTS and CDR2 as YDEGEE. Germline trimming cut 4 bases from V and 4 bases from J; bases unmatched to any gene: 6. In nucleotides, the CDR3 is TGTGCCAGCAGCCCTCGGACAGGGCCAGAGACCCAGTACTTC. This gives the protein CASSPRTGPETQYF.

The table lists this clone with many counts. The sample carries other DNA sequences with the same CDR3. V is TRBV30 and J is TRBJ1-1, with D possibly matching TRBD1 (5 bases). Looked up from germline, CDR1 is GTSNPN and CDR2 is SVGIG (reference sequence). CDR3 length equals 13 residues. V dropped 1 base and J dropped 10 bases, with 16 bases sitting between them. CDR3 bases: TGTGCCTGGAGTGGTTACGGGGGATGGGGAGCTTTCTTT. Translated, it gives CAWSGYGGWGAFF.

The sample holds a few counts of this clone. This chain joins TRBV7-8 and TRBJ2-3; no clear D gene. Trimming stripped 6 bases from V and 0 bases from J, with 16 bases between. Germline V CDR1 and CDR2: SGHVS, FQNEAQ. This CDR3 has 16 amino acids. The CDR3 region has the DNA TGTGCCAGCAGACCCTGGGCAGAAACTAGCACAGATACGCAGTATTTT. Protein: CASRPWAETSTDTQYF.

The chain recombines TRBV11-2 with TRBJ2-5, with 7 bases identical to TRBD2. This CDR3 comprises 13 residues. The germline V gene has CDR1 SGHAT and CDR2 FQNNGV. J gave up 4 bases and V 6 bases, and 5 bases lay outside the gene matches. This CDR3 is CASRRTGGETQYF. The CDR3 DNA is TGTGCCAGCAGGAGAACGGGAGGAGAGACCCAGTACTTC.

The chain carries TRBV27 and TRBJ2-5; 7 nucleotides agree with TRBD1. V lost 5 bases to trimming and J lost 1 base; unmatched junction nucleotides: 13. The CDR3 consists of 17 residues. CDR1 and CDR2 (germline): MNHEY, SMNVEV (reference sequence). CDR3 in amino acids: CASSTYAEGATQETQYF. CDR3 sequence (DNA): TGTGCCAGCAGTACCTACGCTGAGGGGGCCACCCAAGAGACCCAGTACTTC.

The CDR3 is CASSQDRAGGYYEQYF. Written as DNA, the CDR3 is TGCGCCAGCAGCCAAGATAGAGCGGGAGGTTACTACGAGCAGTACTTC. The rearrangement uses TRBV4-1 and TRBJ2-5; 9 bases match TRBD2. Matching the DNA end better, TRBJ2-7 makes the J call doubtful. The CDR3 contains 16 residues. CDR1 and CDR2 (germline): MGHRA, YSYEKL.

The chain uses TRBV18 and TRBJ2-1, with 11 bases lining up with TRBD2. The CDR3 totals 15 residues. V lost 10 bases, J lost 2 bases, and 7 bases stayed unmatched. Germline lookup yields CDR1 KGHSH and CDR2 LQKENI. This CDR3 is CATQETSGAYNEQFF. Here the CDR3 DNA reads TGTGCCACCCAGGAGACTAGCGGGGCCTACAATGAGCAGTTCTTC. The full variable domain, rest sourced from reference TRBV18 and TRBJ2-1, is NAGVMQNPRHLVRRRGQEARLRCSPMKGHSHVYWYRQLPEEGLKFMVYLQKENIIDESGMPKERFSAEFPKEGPSILRIQQVVRGDSAAYFCATQETSGAYNEQFFGPGTRLTVL.

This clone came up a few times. CDR3 nucleotide sequence: TGTGCCAGCAGCCCGGACAGAAGCAATCAGCCCCAGCATTTT. It codes for CASSPDRSNQPQHF. The V and J genes are TRBV11-1 and TRBJ1-5; D might be TRBD1 (6 bases). The germline gives CDR1 SGHAT, CDR2 FQDESV (reference sequence). Trimming pared 5 bases from V and 1 base from J, leaving 9 bases between. The CDR3 spans 14 residues. Using reference TRBV11-1 and TRBJ1-5 for the parts outside the CDR3, the full variable domain is EAEVAQSPRYKITEKSQAVAFWCDPISGHATLYWYRQILGQGPELLVQFQDESVVDDSQLPKDRFSAERLKGVDSTLKIQPAELGDSAMYLCASSPDRSNQPQHFGDGTRLSIL.

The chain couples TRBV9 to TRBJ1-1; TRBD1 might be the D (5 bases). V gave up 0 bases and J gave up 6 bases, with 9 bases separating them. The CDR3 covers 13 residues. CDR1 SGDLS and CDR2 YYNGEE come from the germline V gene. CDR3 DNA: TGTGCCAGCAGCGTAGGGGGCCAGGCTGAAGCTTTCTTT. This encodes CASSVGGQAEAFF.

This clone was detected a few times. The CDR3 sequence: CASSVEGAGANVLTF. The CDR3 DNA reads TGTGCCAGCAGTGTAGAGGGGGCTGGGGCCAACGTCCTGACTTTC. The chain recombines TRBV2 with TRBJ2-6; tentatively, D is TRBD1 (6 bases). V lost 4 bases and J 2 bases, leaving 9 bases between the germline ends. Germline V gene data show CDR1 as SNHLY and CDR2 as FYNNEI. The CDR3 covers 15 residues.

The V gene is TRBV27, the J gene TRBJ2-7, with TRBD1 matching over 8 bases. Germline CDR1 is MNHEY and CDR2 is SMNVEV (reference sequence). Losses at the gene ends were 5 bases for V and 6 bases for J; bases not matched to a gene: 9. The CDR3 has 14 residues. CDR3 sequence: CASSPGLTGAEQYF. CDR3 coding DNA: TGTGCCAGCAGTCCAGGCTTGACAGGGGCCGAGCAGTACTTC.

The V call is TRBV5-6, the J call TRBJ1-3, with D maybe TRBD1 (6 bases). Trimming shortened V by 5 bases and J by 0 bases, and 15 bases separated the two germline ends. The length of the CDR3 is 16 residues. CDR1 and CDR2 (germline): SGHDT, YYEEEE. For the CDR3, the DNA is TGTGCCAGCAGGTCAATACAGGGCGGCTCTGGAAACACCATATATTTT. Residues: CASRSIQGGSGNTIYF.